This T cell receptor beta chain was observed in a study of T cells in Graves' hyperthyroidism and ophthalmopathy. The sample holds many counts of this clonotype. V dropped 2 bases and J dropped 8; count of bases not matched to a gene: 1. This CDR3 comprises 14 residues. Germline lookup yields CDR1 SGDLS and CDR2 YYNGEE. Regions amplified from RNA transcripts were the TCR beta CDR3 regions. HTBI primers drove first-round RT-PCR of the TCR CDR3. TCRdb fed the multiplex PCR reads into MiXCR, producing one record per CDR3 protein. The data show some 500,000 distinct CDR3 sequences, with approximately 16% seen just once and approximately 32% held by the top ten.

The TCR was taken from a woman aged 30 to 39 with Graves' ophthalmopathy. Material: blood. V and J are TRBV9 and TRBJ1-6, with 10 bases that match TRBD1. Here the CDR3 reads CASSVGTGDSPLHF. The DNA for the CDR3 is TGTGCCAGCAGCGTTGGGACAGGGGATTCACCCCTCCACTTT. Filled out from reference TRBV9 and TRBJ1-6, the complete variable domain reads DSGVTQTPKHLITATGQRVTLRCSPRSGDLSVYWYQQSLDQGLQFLIQYYNGEERAKGNILERFSAQQFPDLHSELNLSSLELGDSALYFCASSVGTGDSPLHFGNGTRLTVT.